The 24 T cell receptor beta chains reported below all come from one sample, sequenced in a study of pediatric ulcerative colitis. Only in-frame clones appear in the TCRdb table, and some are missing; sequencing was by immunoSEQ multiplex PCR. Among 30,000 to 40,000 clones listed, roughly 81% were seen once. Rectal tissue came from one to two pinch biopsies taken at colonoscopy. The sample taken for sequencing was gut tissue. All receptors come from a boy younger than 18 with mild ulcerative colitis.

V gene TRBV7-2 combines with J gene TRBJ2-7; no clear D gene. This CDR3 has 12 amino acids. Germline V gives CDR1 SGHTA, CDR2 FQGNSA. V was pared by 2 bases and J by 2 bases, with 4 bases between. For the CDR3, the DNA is TGTGCCAGCAGCTTACTCCCCTACGAGCAGTACTTC. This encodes CASSLLPYEQYF.

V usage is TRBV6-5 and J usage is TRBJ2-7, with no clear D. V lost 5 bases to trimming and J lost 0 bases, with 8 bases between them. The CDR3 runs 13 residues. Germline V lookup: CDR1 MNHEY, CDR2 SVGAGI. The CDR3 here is CASSRFSSYEQYF. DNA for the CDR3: TGTGCCAGCAGTCGCTTTAGCTCCTACGAGCAGTACTTC.

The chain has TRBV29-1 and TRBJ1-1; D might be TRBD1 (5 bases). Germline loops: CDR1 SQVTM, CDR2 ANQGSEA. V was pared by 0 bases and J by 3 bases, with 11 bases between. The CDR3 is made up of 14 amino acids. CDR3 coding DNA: TGCAGCGTTGAAGATGGCCAGGGATACACTGAAGCTTTCTTT. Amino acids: CSVEDGQGYTEAFF.

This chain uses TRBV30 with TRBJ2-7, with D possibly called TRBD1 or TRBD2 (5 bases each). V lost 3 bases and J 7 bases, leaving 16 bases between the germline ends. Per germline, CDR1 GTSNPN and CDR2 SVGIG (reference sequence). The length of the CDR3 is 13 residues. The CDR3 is CAWSPIGAGEQYF. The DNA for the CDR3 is TGTGCCTGGAGCCCGATCGGGGCTGGTGAGCAGTACTTC.

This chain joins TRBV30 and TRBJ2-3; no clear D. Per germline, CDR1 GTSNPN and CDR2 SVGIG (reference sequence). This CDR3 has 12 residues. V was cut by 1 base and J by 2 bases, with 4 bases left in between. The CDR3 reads CAWSDTTDTQYF. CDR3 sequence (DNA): TGTGCCTGGAGTGACACCACAGATACGCAGTATTTT.

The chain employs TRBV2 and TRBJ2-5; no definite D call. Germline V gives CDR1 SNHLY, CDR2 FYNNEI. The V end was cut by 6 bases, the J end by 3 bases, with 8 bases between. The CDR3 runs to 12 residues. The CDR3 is CASRVGKETQYF. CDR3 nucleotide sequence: TGTGCCAGCAGGGTGGGCAAAGAGACCCAGTACTTC.

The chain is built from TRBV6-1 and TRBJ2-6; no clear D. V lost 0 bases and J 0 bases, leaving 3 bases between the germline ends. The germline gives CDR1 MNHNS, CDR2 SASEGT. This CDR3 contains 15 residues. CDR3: CASSEAYSGANVLTF. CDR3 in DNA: TGTGCCAGCAGTGAAGCGTACTCTGGGGCCAACGTCCTGACTTTC.

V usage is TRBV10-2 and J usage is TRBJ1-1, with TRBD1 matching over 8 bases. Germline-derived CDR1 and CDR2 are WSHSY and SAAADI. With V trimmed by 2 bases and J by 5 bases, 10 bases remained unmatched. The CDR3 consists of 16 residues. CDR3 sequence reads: CASSEPRTGWGTEAFF. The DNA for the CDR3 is TGCGCCAGCAGTGAGCCGCGGACAGGGTGGGGTACTGAAGCTTTCTTT.

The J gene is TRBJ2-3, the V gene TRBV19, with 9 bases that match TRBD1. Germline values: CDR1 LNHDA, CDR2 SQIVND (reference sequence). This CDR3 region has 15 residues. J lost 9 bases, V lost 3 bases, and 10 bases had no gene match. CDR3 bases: TGTGCCAGTAGTATCCGGGACAGGGTTCGGGAGACGCAGTATTTT. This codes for CASSIRDRVRETQYF.

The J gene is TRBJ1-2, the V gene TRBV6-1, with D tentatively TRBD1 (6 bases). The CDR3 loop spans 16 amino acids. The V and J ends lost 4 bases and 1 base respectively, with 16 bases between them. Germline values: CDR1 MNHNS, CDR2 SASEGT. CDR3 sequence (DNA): TGTGCCAGCAGTGCGCCCGACAGGTCCCTTAACTATGGCTACACCTTC. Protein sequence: CASSAPDRSLNYGYTF.

The CDR3, as DNA: TGTGCCAGCAGCTTGGACAGATCCTACAATGAGCAGTTCTTC. Translation gives CASSLDRSYNEQFF. The chain has TRBV5-5 and TRBJ2-1; D gene ambiguous. CDR3 length equals 14 residues. Trimming shortened V by 0 bases and J by 1 base, and 5 bases separated the two germline ends. The germline V gene encodes CDR1 SGHKS and CDR2 YYEKEE (reference sequence).

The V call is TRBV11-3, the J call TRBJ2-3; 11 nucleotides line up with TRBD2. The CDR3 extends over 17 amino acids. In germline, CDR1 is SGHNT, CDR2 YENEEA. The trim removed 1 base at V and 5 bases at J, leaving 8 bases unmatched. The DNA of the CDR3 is TGTGCCAGCAGCTTAGCTCCGACTAGCGGGGTAGGAGATACGCAGTATTTT. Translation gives CASSLAPTSGVGDTQYF.

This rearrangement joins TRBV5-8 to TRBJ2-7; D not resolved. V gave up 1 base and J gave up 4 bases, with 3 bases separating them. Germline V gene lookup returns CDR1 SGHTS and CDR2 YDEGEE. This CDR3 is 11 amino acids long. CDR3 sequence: CASSLIYEQYF. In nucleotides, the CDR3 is TGTGCCAGCAGCTTGATATACGAGCAGTACTTC.

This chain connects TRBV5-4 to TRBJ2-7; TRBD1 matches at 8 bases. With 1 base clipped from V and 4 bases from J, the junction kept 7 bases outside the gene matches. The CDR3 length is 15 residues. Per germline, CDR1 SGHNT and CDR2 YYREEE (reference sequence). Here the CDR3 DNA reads TGTGCCAGCAGCTTGTCAACAGGGGGAGCGTACGAGCAGTACTTC. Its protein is CASSLSTGGAYEQYF.

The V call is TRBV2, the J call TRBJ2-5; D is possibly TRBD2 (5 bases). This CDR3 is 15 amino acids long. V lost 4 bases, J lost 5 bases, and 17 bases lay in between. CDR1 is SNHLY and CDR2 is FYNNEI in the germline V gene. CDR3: CASSVLVGVGETQYF. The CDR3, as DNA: TGTGCCAGCAGTGTACTAGTGGGTGTCGGCGAGACCCAGTACTTC.

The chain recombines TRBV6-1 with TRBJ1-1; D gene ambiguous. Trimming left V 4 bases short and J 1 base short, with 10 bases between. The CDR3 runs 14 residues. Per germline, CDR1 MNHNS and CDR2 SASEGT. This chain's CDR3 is CASSVGLQNTEAFF. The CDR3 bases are TGTGCCAGCAGTGTCGGACTCCAGAACACTGAAGCTTTCTTT.

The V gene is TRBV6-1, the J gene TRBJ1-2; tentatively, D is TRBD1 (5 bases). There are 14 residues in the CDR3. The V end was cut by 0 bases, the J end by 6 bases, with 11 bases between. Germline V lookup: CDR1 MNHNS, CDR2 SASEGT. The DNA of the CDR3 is TGTGCCAGCAGTGAAGCATGGGTAGGGGATGGCTACACCTTC. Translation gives CASSEAWVGDGYTF.

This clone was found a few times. The CDR3 region has the DNA TGTGCCACCAGCAGGATGATCAGGGAGCCCCAGCATTTT. Amino acids: CATSRMIREPQHF. The chain joins TRBV15 to TRBJ1-5, with D possibly matching TRBD1 (5 bases). The V end was cut by 3 bases, the J end by 8 bases, with 11 bases between. The CDR3 length is 13 residues. Germline CDR1 reads LNHNV; CDR2 reads YYDKDF (reference sequence).

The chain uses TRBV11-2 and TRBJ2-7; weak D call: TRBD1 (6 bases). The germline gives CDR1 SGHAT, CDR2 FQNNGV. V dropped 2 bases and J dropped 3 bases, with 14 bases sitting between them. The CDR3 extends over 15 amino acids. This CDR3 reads CASSLTLRGVYEQYF. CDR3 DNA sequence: TGTGCCAGCAGCTTAACCCTCAGGGGAGTCTACGAGCAGTACTTC.

The CDR3 DNA follows: TGCGCCAGCAGCACCCGGGACCCGAACTTATACAATGAGCAGTTCTTC. Its protein product is CASSTRDPNLYNEQFF. The chain combines TRBV5-1 with TRBJ2-1; the D gene could be TRBD1 or TRBD2 (5 bases each). CDR1 is SGHRS and CDR2 is YFSETQ in the germline V gene. Trimming pared 4 bases from V and 4 bases from J, leaving 18 bases between. The CDR3 loop spans 16 amino acids.

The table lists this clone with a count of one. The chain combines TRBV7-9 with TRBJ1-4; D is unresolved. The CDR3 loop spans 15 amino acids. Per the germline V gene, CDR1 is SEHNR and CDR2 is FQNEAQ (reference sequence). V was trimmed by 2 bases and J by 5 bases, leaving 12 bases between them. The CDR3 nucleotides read TGTGCCAGCAGCTTACACGCCAGACTGAATGAAAAACTGTTTTTT. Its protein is CASSLHARLNEKLFF.

CDR3 sequence reads: CASSLGGLRGSEQFF. The CDR3 nucleotides read TGTGCCAGCAGCTTAGGTGGACTGAGAGGCTCTGAGCAGTTCTTC. The V gene is TRBV11-3, the J gene TRBJ2-1; TRBD2 might be the D (5 bases). Trimming took off 1 base at V and 9 bases at J, with 16 bases between the two ends. The CDR3 totals 15 residues. Germline values: CDR1 SGHNT, CDR2 YENEEA.

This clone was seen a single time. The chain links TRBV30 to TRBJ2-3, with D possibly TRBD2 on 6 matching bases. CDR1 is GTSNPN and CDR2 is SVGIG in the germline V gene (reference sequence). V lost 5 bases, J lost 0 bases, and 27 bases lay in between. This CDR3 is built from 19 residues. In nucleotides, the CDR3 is TGTGCCTGGGGAGAAGGGAGGTTGTTGGGAGGCCGGAGCACAGATACGCAGTATTTT. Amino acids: CAWGEGRLLGGRSTDTQYF.

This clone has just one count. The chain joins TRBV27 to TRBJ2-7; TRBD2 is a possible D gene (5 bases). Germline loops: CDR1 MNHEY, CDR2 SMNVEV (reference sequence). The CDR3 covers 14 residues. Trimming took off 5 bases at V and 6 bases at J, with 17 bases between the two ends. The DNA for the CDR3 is TGTGCCAGCAGTGCACTAGGTAGTCCCCTCGAGCAGTACTTC. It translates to CASSALGSPLEQYF.